A single T cell receptor (beta chain) is shown here with its context. Produced via immunoSEQ multiplex PCR; TCRdb's table is partial and in-frame only. This sample has under 110,000 clones, with 96% found just once. Trimming took 2 bases from V and 3 from J, leaving 11 bases between them. This CDR3 has 15 residues. CDR1 is SNHLY, CDR2 FYNNEI, per germline. This entry belongs to a study of technical replicates of blood from several donors. This receptor was obtained from a human donor in good health. The sequenced sample was T cells isolated from PBMCs. The chain has TRBV2 and TRBJ1-3; TRBD1 might be the D (6 bases). CDR3: CASSEWGRSGNTIYF. CDR3 nucleotides: TGTGCCAGCAGTGAATGGGGGCGCAGTGGAAACACCATATATTTT.